This T cell receptor (beta chain) came from a study of beta chain features in type 1 diabetes. Whole-study results and caveats: Moderately but significantly shorter TCRB CDR3s were found in Type 1 diabetes patients in all four CD4+ subsets. Patients and controls would share equally any PCR tilt toward shorter templates.

Expressed TCRB transcripts were sequenced after all isolated RNA was converted to cDNA. TCRdb's copy holds only in-frame clones and misses some; the assay was immunoSEQ multiplex PCR. This sample yields hundreds of thousands of clones, of which around 9.7% are seen a single time; 0.95% to 1.1% belongs to the top ten. The ends were cut back, 2 bases at V and 8 bases at J, with 7 bases in the middle. CDR1 is DFQATT, CDR2 SNEGSKA, per germline (reference sequence). The CDR3 totals 11 residues. In the case of this clone: Its antigen is not identified.

This clonotype was obtained from a man aged 30 to 45 with type 1 diabetes. The sample was central memory CD4+ T cells from blood. V is TRBV20-1 and J is TRBJ1-3, with D possibly being TRBD1 (5 bases). CDR3 nucleotide sequence: TGCAGTGCTAGATTGGGGGACACCATATATTTT. It encodes CSARLGDTIYF.